This TCR beta chain was observed in a study of Graves' ophthalmopathy and Graves' hyperthyroidism. There are a few counts of this clonotype. No antigen is known for it. RNA transcripts provided the template for amplifying TCR beta CDR3 regions. First-round RT-PCR relied on HTBI primers, and a second-round multiplex PCR came next. TCRdb called the multiplex PCR reads again in MiXCR, with one record for every CDR3 protein. The data hold about 740,000 distinct CDR3 sequences, with 35% to 50% observed a single time. A volume of approximately 9.2 ml of fresh peripheral blood supplied the PBMCs. The study's findings and limits: Ophthalmopathy was separated from stable hyperthyroidism by a 13-signature model with roughly 90% sensitivity and around 81% specificity. Blood repertoires reportedly contained most expanded thyroid clonotypes above 0.001 frequency.

Trimming took off 7 bases at V and 0 bases at J, with 15 bases between the two ends. This CDR3 spans 15 amino acids. Sequencing used peripheral blood. This clonotype originated in an adult man with Graves' ophthalmopathy. The chain carries TRBV12-3 or TRBV12-4 and TRBJ1-1, with D possibly TRBD1 on 6 matching bases. The CDR3 protein is CASNDRRGVNTEAFF. The DNA of the CDR3 is TGTGCCAGCAACGATCGAAGGGGGGTGAACACTGAAGCTTTCTTT.